The present T cell receptor beta chain was sequenced within a study of blood T cells in healthy people across ages. The CDR3 sequence is 12 residues long. V dropped 0 bases and J dropped 12 bases, with 10 bases sitting between them. Germline-derived CDR1 and CDR2 are MRHNA and SNTAGT. Sample-barcoded 5' priming and a J-beta primer mix drove a second PCR of about 7 to 11 cycles. A single record per CDR3 protein comes from TCRdb applying MiXCR to the 5' RACE reads. In the table there are around 2 million distinct CDR3 sequences, roughly two fifths of which are singletons. The chain links TRBV6-4 to TRBJ2-3; D call uncertain. The clonotype was recovered from a human donor in good health. Material: blood. CDR3 in amino acids: CASSDSGSLQYF. CDR3 DNA: TGTGCCAGCAGTGACTCCGGGTCCCTCCAGTATTTT.